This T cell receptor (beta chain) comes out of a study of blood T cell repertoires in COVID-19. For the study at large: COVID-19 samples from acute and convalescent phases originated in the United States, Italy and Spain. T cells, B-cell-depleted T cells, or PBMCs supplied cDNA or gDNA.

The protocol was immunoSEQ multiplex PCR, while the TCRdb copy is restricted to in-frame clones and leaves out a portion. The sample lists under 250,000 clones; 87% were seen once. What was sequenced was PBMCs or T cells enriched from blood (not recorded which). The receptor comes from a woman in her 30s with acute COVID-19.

Here the CDR3 DNA reads TGTGCCAGCAGTCGGGGATCAACCGGGGAGCTGTTTTTT. This encodes CASSRGSTGELFF. The chain combines TRBV6-5 with TRBJ2-2, with a tentative D call TRBD2 (5 bases). The CDR3 spans 13 residues. Trimming took off 5 bases at V and 5 bases at J, with 9 bases between the two ends. Germline V gene lookup returns CDR1 MNHEY and CDR2 SVGAGI.